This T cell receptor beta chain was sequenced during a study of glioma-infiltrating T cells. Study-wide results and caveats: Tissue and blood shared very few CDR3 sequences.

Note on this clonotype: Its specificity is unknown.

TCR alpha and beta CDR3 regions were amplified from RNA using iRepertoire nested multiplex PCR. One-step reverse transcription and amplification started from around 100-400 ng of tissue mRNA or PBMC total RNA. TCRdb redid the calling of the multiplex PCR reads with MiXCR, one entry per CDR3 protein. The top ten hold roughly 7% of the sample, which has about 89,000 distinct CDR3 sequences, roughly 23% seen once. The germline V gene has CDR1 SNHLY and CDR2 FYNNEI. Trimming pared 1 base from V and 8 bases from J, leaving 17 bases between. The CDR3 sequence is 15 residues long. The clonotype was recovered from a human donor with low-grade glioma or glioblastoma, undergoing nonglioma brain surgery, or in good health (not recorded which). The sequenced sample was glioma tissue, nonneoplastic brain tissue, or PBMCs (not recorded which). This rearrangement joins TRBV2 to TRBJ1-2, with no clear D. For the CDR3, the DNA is TGTGCCAGCAGTGAAGTGGTTCTTCAGAAGGGCGGCTACACCTTC. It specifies CASSEVVLQKGGYTF.